What follows are 9 T cell receptor beta chains derived from one specimen sequenced in a study of shared T cell receptors in the human thymus. This table comes from immunoSEQ multiplex PCR, and its TCRdb copy is limited to in-frame clones, with some not included. The sample records hundreds of thousands of clones, roughly 88% being singletons. Separately, the same data were catalogued under a study of human thymus T cells.

Sequenced sample: thymocytes. These receptors originate from a boy less than two years old with a congenital heart defect.

In DNA form, the CDR3 reads TGTGCCAGCAGTGATAGGGGGACAGGAGAGAACACCATATATTTT. It yields the protein CASSDRGTGENTIYF. The V and J genes are TRBV2 and TRBJ1-3, with TRBD1 matching over 8 bases. The length of the CDR3 is 15 residues. Looked up from germline, CDR1 is SNHLY and CDR2 is FYNNEI. Trimming took 3 bases from V and 7 from J; bases not matched to a gene: 8. Together with reference TRBV2 and TRBJ1-3, the CDR3 gives the full variable domain: EPEVTQTPSHQVTQMGQEVILRCVPISNHLYFYWYRQILGQKVEFLVSFYNNEISEKSEIFDDQFSVERPDGSNFTLKIRSTKLEDSAMYFCASSDRGTGENTIYFGEGSWLTVV.

This clone was recorded only once. This rearrangement joins TRBV10-3 to TRBJ2-1, with TRBD1 matching 10 bases. The germline CDR1 and CDR2 sequences are ENHRY and SYGVKD. CDR3 length: 13 residues. Losses at the gene ends were 9 bases for V and 7 bases for J; bases not matched to a gene: 6. CDR3 residues: CAISRDRGNEQFF. In nucleotides, the CDR3 is TGTGCCATATCCCGGGACAGGGGAAATGAGCAGTTCTTC.

The chain employs TRBV5-6 and TRBJ1-6; 10 nucleotides line up with TRBD1. Germline-derived CDR1 and CDR2 are SGHDT and YYEEEE. The CDR3 covers 17 residues. V was clipped by 1 base and J by 5 bases; unmatched bases: 6. CDR3 residues: CASSLLRTGGDNSPLHF. In nucleotides, the CDR3 is TGTGCCAGCAGCTTGCTGAGGACAGGGGGAGATAATTCACCCCTCCACTTT.

The chain links TRBV30 to TRBJ2-7, with 10 bases matching TRBD2. CDR1 and CDR2 from the germline V gene are GTSNPN and SVGIG (reference sequence). J lost 6 bases, V lost 0 bases, and 14 bases had no gene match. This CDR3 is built from 17 residues. The CDR3 DNA sequence: TGTGCCTGGAGTGTACCCCTCCCGCTAGCGGGAGTAAGCGAGCAGTACTTC. Its translation: CAWSVPLPLAGVSEQYF. Filled out from reference TRBV30 and TRBJ2-7, the complete variable domain reads SQTIHQWPATLVQPVGSPLSLECTVEGTSNPNLYWYRQAAGRGLQLLFYSVGIGQISSEVPQNLSASRPQDRQFILSSKKLLLSDSGFYLCAWSVPLPLAGVSEQYFGPGTRLTVT.

In regard to this clone: In the same sample, other DNA sequences code for this CDR3. The chain couples TRBV30 to TRBJ2-7; 9 bases match TRBD2. CDR3 length: 14 amino acids. The V gene end was trimmed by 2 bases and the J gene end by 0 bases; junction bases not matched to a gene: 2. Germline CDR1 is GTSNPN and CDR2 is SVGIG (reference sequence). The DNA of the CDR3 is TGTGCCTGGAGTCTAGCGGGGTTCTCCTACGAGCAGTACTTC. Protein sequence: CAWSLAGFSYEQYF.

The sample holds one count of this clone. The chain carries TRBV4-3 and TRBJ1-5; D possibly corresponds to TRBD1 (6 bases). V was clipped by 0 bases and J by 4 bases, with 7 bases between them. The CDR3 consists of 14 residues. CDR1 LGHNA and CDR2 YSLEER come from the germline V gene. This CDR3 is CASSQDQGNQPQHF. In DNA form, the CDR3 reads TGCGCCAGCAGCCAAGATCAGGGGAATCAGCCCCAGCATTTT.

V usage is TRBV7-3 and J usage is TRBJ1-1, with D possibly TRBD1 on 6 matching bases. Trimming took 0 bases from V and 3 from J, leaving 14 bases between them. The CDR3 is 16 amino acids. Germline V CDR1 and CDR2: SGHTA, FQGTGA. Written as DNA, the CDR3 is TGTGCCAGCAGCTTAACCCGACAGGATCCTCACACTGAAGCTTTCTTT. As protein: CASSLTRQDPHTEAFF. Filled out from reference TRBV7-3 and TRBJ1-1, the complete variable domain reads GAGVSQTPSNKVTEKGKYVELRCDPISGHTALYWYRQSLGQGPEFLIYFQGTGAADDSGLPNDRFFAVRPEGSVSTLKIQRTERGDSAVYLCASSLTRQDPHTEAFFGQGTRLTVV.

The rearrangement uses TRBV5-5 and TRBJ2-7; no clear D gene. V dropped 4 bases and J dropped 0 bases, with 8 bases sitting between them. Germline CDR1 SGHKS, CDR2 YYEKEE (reference sequence). CDR3 length: 13 amino acids. The CDR3 spells CASSVASSYEQYF. CDR3 nucleotide sequence: TGTGCCAGCAGCGTTGCGAGCTCCTACGAGCAGTACTTC.

V is TRBV12-5 and J is TRBJ2-2, with TRBD1 matching 10 bases. J gave up 6 bases and V 2 bases, and 6 bases lay outside the gene matches. The CDR3 totals 16 residues. Germline assignment: CDR1 LGHNT and CDR2 FRNRAP. The CDR3 is CASGLTPGQGSGELFF. In DNA form, the CDR3 reads TGTGCTAGTGGTTTGACCCCGGGACAGGGGTCCGGGGAGCTGTTTTTT.